This record looks at one TCR beta chain sequence and its context. The antigen is not known. This same CDR3 is encoded by further DNA sequences in the sample. The data stem from a study of shared clonotypes between healthy human individuals. General study points: Memory subsets generally showed lower estimated richness than naive subsets. Shared clonotypes: 4.5% to 6% naive CD4, under 4% naive CD8, around 2.2% memory CD4, roughly 0.4% memory CD8.

The assay was immunoSEQ multiplex PCR, and TCRdb's table has in-frame clones only and misses some. In the table there are about 2.4 million clones, roughly 93% of which are singletons. CDR1 is SGHRS and CDR2 is YFSETQ in the germline V gene. The ends were cut back, 0 bases at V and 1 base at J, with 3 bases in the middle. The CDR3 totals 13 residues. Sequencing was performed on naive CD4+ T cells from PBMCs. Specified subset: CD45RA+ positively selected. V gene TRBV5-1 combines with J gene TRBJ2-3, with D uncertain. The sequence was collected from a man younger than 35 in good health. Some clones in this sample may be carry-over from other donors' samples. Here the CDR3 reads CASSLAGTDTQYF. The CDR3 region has the DNA TGCGCCAGCAGCTTGGCGGGCACAGATACGCAGTATTTT.